A single TCR beta chain is shown here with its context. The entry originates in a study of blood T cell repertoires in COVID-19. Study-wide context: The United States, Italy and Spain were the sources of the acute and convalescent COVID-19 samples.

Original data processing: Scientists estimated how many nucleated cells there were by amplifying reference gene primers. The protocol was immunoSEQ multiplex PCR, while the TCRdb copy is restricted to in-frame clones and leaves out a portion. The DNA was the basis for D and trimming; V, J and clone size are from that table. The sample has 200,000 to 250,000 clones; around 88% are singletons. The CDR3 is made up of 18 amino acids. Deletions cut 0 bases from V and 0 bases from J, with 14 bases between. In germline, CDR1 is SNHLY, CDR2 FYNNEI. This sequence was found in a woman in her 30s who had recovered from COVID-19. The chain recombines TRBV2 with TRBJ2-2; TRBD1 is a possible D gene (6 bases). The sequencing sample was made of peripheral blood. CDR3 residues: CASSEALTGRANTGELFF. The DNA for the CDR3 is TGTGCCAGCAGTGAAGCTTTGACAGGCCGGGCGAACACCGGGGAGCTGTTTTTT.